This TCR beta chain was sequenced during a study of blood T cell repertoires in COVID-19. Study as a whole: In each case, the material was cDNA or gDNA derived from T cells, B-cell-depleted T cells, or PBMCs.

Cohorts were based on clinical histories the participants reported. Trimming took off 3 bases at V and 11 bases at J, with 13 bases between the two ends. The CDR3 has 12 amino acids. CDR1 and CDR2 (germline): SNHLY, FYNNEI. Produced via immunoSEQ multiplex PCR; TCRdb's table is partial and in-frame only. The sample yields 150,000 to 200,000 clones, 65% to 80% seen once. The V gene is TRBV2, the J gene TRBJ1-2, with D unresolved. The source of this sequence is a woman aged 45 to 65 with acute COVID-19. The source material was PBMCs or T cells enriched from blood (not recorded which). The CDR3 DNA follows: TGTGCCAGCAGTGAGACGACTATGGGGTACACCTTC. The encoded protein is CASSETTMGYTF.